The rows below give T cell receptor beta chains drawn from one sample of a study of blood T cell repertoires in COVID-19. The table came from immunoSEQ multiplex PCR; TCRdb's copy has only in-frame clones and leaves some out. The table lists about 250,000 clones, approximately 90% of them singletons. The sample was peripheral blood. The receptors were gathered from a woman aged 25 to 45 with COVID-19, enrolled during active disease. The CDR3 runs from the conserved cysteine through the conserved F or W. Each record gives: J gene, clone size, D gene, V gene, CDR3 DNA, CDR3 protein. D genes are given only for firm matches. Clone size appears in some rows only: once, few, many, or a class for an expanded clone.

TRBJ1-1	few	.	TRBV4-1	TGCGCCAGCAGCCAAGTCTTCAGGGACACTGAAGCTTTCTTT	CASSQVFRDTEAFF
TRBJ2-2	.	.	TRBV5-1	TGCGCCAGCAGCCTTGGGACAAGCACCGGGGAGCTGTTTTTT	CASSLGTSTGELFF
TRBJ1-4	.	.	TRBV4-3	TGCGCCAGCAGCCAAGAGATCGCGGGAGAAAAACTGTTTTTT	CASSQEIAGEKLFF
TRBJ1-1	once	.	TRBV11-2	TGTGCCAGCAGCGTACAGGGTGGTATCACTGAAGCTTTCTTT	CASSVQGGITEAFF
TRBJ2-2	.	.	TRBV10-2	TGCGCCAGCAGTGAACAGGAATCGGACCGGGAGCTGTTTTTT	CASSEQESDRELFF
TRBJ2-1	.	.	TRBV5-4	TGTGCCAGCAGCCGAGGACTTGGATCTTACAATGAGCAGTTCTTC	CASSRGLGSYNEQFF
TRBJ2-7	.	.	TRBV7-8	TGTGCCAGCAGCTTAGGTCGATTTGCAGGTTTGAGCGAGCAGTACTTC	CASSLGRFAGLSEQYF
TRBJ2-2	.	.	TRBV5-1	TGCGCCAGCAGCTTGGGAGCGAATGCCGGGGAGCTGTTTTTT	CASSLGANAGELFF
TRBJ1-3	.	TRBD1	TRBV7-2	TGTGCCAGCAGCGGGCAACAGGGGGGCGGAAACACCATATATTTT	CASSGQQGGGNTIYF
TRBJ1-3	.	.	TRBV7-2	TGTGCCAGCAGCTTAGACTACGCACGATCGAACACCATATATTTT	CASSLDYARSNTIYF
TRBJ2-5	.	.	TRBV24-1	TGTGCCACCAGTGATCGGTCGACGGAGCCGGCCCAGTACTTC	CATSDRSTEPAQYF
TRBJ1-4	.	.	TRBV9	TGTGCCAGCAGCGTAGAGGAGGGGACTGCAACTAATGAAAAACTGTTTTTT	CASSVEEGTATNEKLFF
TRBJ2-5	.	.	TRBV18	TGTGCCAGCTCATCACAAGAGACCCAGTACTTC	CASSSQETQYF
TRBJ1-5	once	.	TRBV19	TGTGCCAGTAGGACGGGACAAGCAACCGATAGCAATCAGCCCCAGCATTTT	CASRTGQATDSNQPQHF
TRBJ2-2	.	TRBD1	TRBV27	TGTGCCAGCAGTTTATGGGGACAGATCGGGGAGCTGTTTTTT	CASSLWGQIGELFF
TRBJ2-3	.	TRBD2	TRBV3-1/TRBV3-2	TGTGCCAGCAGCCAAGATCGGTTAAGCGGGGGAAGCACAGATACGCAGTATTTT	CASSQDRLSGGSTDTQYF